Presented here are 5 T cell receptor beta chains from one specimen sequenced in a study of vaccination and CD4 T cells after COVID-19. Documented treatment: roughly nine-day PBMC culture with coronavirus spike peptide pools or control peptides (ViraFEST assay). For these TCRs, the target antigens are not known. Cultured CD4+ T-cell DNA underwent Oncomine TCR Beta short-read sequencing. TCRdb analysed the PCR reads with MiXCR anew, one entry per CDR3 protein. The sample consists of about 10,000 distinct CDR3 sequences, 50% to 80% of them appearing once. Material: CD4+ T cells from blood, cultured in vitro. These receptors were obtained from a human donor who had recovered from COVID-19.

The chain couples TRBV11-2 to TRBJ1-1; unclear D gene. Trimming pared 5 bases from V and 1 base from J, leaving 14 bases between. Germline V lookup: CDR1 SGHAT, CDR2 FQNNGV. CDR3 length equals 15 residues. In nucleotides, the CDR3 is TGTGCCAGCAGCCCCCCCGGGGAAGCGAACACTGAAGCTTTCTTT. Translated, it gives CASSPPGEANTEAFF.

This clonotype was counted a few times. The chain links TRBV7-9 to TRBJ2-7; 8 nucleotides match TRBD1. The CDR3 runs to 16 residues. Germline CDR1 is SEHNR and CDR2 is FQNEAQ (reference sequence). V was pared by 5 bases and J by 2 bases, with 11 bases of the junction left unmatched. CDR3 amino acids: CASSPRQGTGAYEQYF. The CDR3 nucleotides read TGTGCCAGCAGCCCCCGGCAGGGGACAGGAGCCTACGAGCAGTACTTC.

This chain joins TRBV18 and TRBJ1-1; the D is unclear. Germline assignment: CDR1 KGHSH and CDR2 LQKENI. V was trimmed by 3 bases and J by 1 base, leaving 6 bases between them. The CDR3 has 13 residues. CDR3 sequence: CASSPRQNTEAFF. CDR3 DNA sequence: TGTGCCAGCTCACCTAGACAGAACACTGAAGCTTTCTTT.

The V gene is TRBV19, the J gene TRBJ2-3; 8 bases line up with TRBD1. Losses at the gene ends were 3 bases for V and 1 base for J; bases not matched to a gene: 6. The CDR3 loop spans 16 amino acids. Germline lookup yields CDR1 LNHDA and CDR2 SQIVND (reference sequence). In nucleotides, the CDR3 is TGTGCCAGTAGTATCGGACCGGGACAGGGCACAGATACGCAGTATTTT. Translation gives CASSIGPGQGTDTQYF. The entire variable domain, with the rest obtained from reference TRBV19 and TRBJ2-3, is as follows: DGGITQSPKYLFRKEGQNVTLSCEQNLNHDAMYWYRQDPGQGLRLIYYSQIVNDFQKGDIAEGYSVSREKKESFPLTVTSAQKNPTAFYLCASSIGPGQGTDTQYFGPGTRLTVL.

The J gene is TRBJ2-2, the V gene TRBV20-1; the D is unclear. Germline V gene sequence: CDR1 DFQATT, CDR2 SNEGSKA (reference sequence). The ends were cut back, 5 bases at V and 0 bases at J, with 19 bases in the middle. The CDR3 is 17 residues long. CDR3 coding DNA: TGCAGTGCTCTGCCCGATCTCAGCAATTCGAACACCGGGGAGCTGTTTTTT. This codes for CSALPDLSNSNTGELFF.